The 28 T cell receptor beta chains reported below all come from one sample, sequenced in a study of blood T cell repertoires in COVID-19. Generated by immunoSEQ multiplex PCR, the TCRdb table keeps only in-frame clones and is missing some. The table lists over 200,000 clones, about four fifths of them singletons, with 8% to 10% in the top ten. Sequencing was performed on peripheral blood. The origin of the receptors is a woman in her forties or fifties with acute or convalescent COVID-19.

The V gene is TRBV3-1 (or the pseudogene TRBV3-2), the J gene TRBJ2-1; 8 bases fit TRBD2. The CDR3 has 16 amino acids. Germline CDR1 LGHDT, CDR2 YNNKEL (reference sequence). The ends lost 1 base at V and 5 bases at J; junction bases unmatched: 7. Here the CDR3 reads CASSQVGSGRNNEQFF. For the CDR3, the DNA is TGTGCCAGCAGCCAAGTAGGGAGCGGGAGAAACAATGAGCAGTTCTTC.

A word on this clone: The same CDR3 is also encoded by other DNA sequences in this sample. The gene calls are TRBV6-5 and TRBJ2-1, with 11 bases fitting TRBD2. The CDR3 is 16 residues long. With V trimmed by 0 bases and J by 7 bases, 5 bases remained unmatched. The V gene's germline CDR1 is MNHEY and CDR2 SVGAGI. This CDR3 is CASSYSGLAGGNEQFF. The CDR3 coding sequence is TGTGCCAGCAGTTACTCAGGGCTAGCGGGAGGAAATGAGCAGTTCTTC.

The V gene is TRBV24-1, the J gene TRBJ2-3, with 7 nucleotides matching TRBD2. With 4 bases clipped from V and 5 bases from J, the junction kept 23 bases outside the gene matches. The CDR3 has 20 residues. Per germline, CDR1 KGHDR and CDR2 SFDVKD. CDR3 DNA: TGTGCCACCAGTGACAGTTTTAACCGGGACTACTCTATTCATCTAGATACGCAGTATTTT. This gives the protein CATSDSFNRDYSIHLDTQYF.

The chain uses TRBV5-3 and TRBJ2-7, with 8 bases matching TRBD2. TRBV5-3 is treated as an ORF (open reading frame) with a function not yet certain. There are 15 residues in the CDR3. V lost 1 base to trimming and J lost 2 bases; unmatched junction nucleotides: 5. CDR3 sequence reads: CARSLPSGGPYEQYF. The CDR3, as DNA: TGTGCCAGAAGCTTGCCCAGCGGGGGTCCCTACGAGCAGTACTTC.

V and J are TRBV7-2 and TRBJ2-1; TRBD2 matches 9 bases. The ends lost 0 bases at V and 8 bases at J; junction bases unmatched: 8. This CDR3 spans 16 amino acids. The germline V gene encodes CDR1 SGHTA and CDR2 FQGNSA. The CDR3 reads CASSLAGGRAGDEQFF. The CDR3 nucleotides read TGTGCCAGCAGCTTAGCTGGCGGGAGGGCCGGGGATGAGCAGTTCTTC.

DNA of the CDR3: TGTGCCAGCAGTTTAGGATTCCTCGGCGGGGCTTTCTTT. Translated: CASSLGFLGGAFF. This chain links TRBV12-3 or TRBV12-4 with TRBJ1-1, with D unresolved. The CDR3 sequence is 13 residues long. V lost 1 base and J lost 11, with 14 bases in between.

The chain employs TRBV19 and TRBJ2-4; unclear D gene. This CDR3 comprises 14 residues. The V gene lost 3 bases and the J gene lost 0 bases, with 6 bases spanning the gap. Per germline, CDR1 LNHDA and CDR2 SQIVND (reference sequence). CDR3: CASSIELAKNIQYF. The CDR3 DNA reads TGTGCCAGTAGTATTGAGTTAGCCAAAAACATTCAGTACTTC. Filled out from reference TRBV19 and TRBJ2-4, the complete variable domain reads DGGITQSPKYLFRKEGQNVTLSCEQNLNHDAMYWYRQDPGQGLRLIYYSQIVNDFQKGDIAEGYSVSREKKESFPLTVTSAQKNPTAFYLCASSIELAKNIQYFGAGTRLSVL.

The V gene is TRBV24-1, the J gene TRBJ2-2; TRBD1 aligns across 7 bases. Trimming removed 3 bases from V and 2 bases from J; junction bases left unmatched: 8. Per germline, CDR1 KGHDR and CDR2 SFDVKD. This CDR3 has 17 amino acids. DNA of the CDR3: TGTGCCACCAGTGATCCTCTATACAGGGGAAACACCGGGGAGCTGTTTTTT. Protein sequence: CATSDPLYRGNTGELFF.

The chain employs TRBV10-3 and TRBJ2-2; D possibly corresponds to TRBD2 (6 bases). CDR3 length: 15 residues. Germline assignment: CDR1 ENHRY and CDR2 SYGVKD. V dropped 6 bases and J dropped 4 bases, with 15 bases sitting between them. CDR3: CAIRPTSPSTGELFF. Written as DNA, the CDR3 is TGTGCCATCAGGCCCACTAGCCCTTCCACCGGGGAGCTGTTTTTT.

This clone came up a few times. This chain links TRBV4-2 with TRBJ2-7; 7 nucleotides agree with TRBD2. The J segment lost 0 bases and the V segment lost 5 bases, leaving 10 bases of the junction unmatched. Germline V gene lookup returns CDR1 LGHNA and CDR2 YNFKEQ. The CDR3 consists of 16 residues. CDR3: CASSERAGDSSYEQYF. In DNA, the CDR3 is TGTGCCAGCAGCGAAAGGGCGGGGGATAGCTCCTACGAGCAGTACTTC.

The genes are TRBV7-2 and TRBJ1-5; 10 bases map to TRBD1. The junction had 3 bases not matched to a gene; V was cut back by 4 bases and J by 6 bases. Germline CDR1 and CDR2: SGHTA and FQGNSA. CDR3 length equals 14 residues. The DNA of the CDR3 is TGTGCCAGCAGCTCGACAGGGGGCGTTCAGCCCCAGCATTTT. It encodes CASSSTGGVQPQHF. Filled out from reference TRBV7-2 and TRBJ1-5, the complete variable domain reads GAGVSQSPSNKVTEKGKDVELRCDPISGHTALYWYRQSLGQGLEFLIYFQGNSAPDKSGLPSDRFSAERTGGSVSTLTIQRTQQEDSAVYLCASSSTGGVQPQHFGDGTRLSIL.

The CDR3 loop is CAIRAEENYEQYF. The CDR3 DNA reads as TGTGCCATCAGGGCCGAGGAAAACTACGAGCAGTACTTC. The genes are TRBV10-3 and TRBJ2-7, with D uncertain. Trimming pared 6 bases from V and 3 bases from J, leaving 12 bases between. Per germline, CDR1 ENHRY and CDR2 SYGVKD. CDR3 length: 13 amino acids.

This clone was observed a single time. The rearrangement uses TRBV9 and TRBJ1-3; 7 bases align to TRBD1. V was clipped by 0 bases and J by 0 bases; unmatched bases: 0. CDR1 and CDR2 from the germline V gene are SGDLS and YYNGEE. The CDR3 spans 15 residues. The CDR3 DNA is TGTGCCAGCAGCGTAGGGACAGGCTCTGGAAACACCATATATTTT. This encodes CASSVGTGSGNTIYF.

The chain is built from TRBV19 and TRBJ2-3, with 7 bases lining up with TRBD2. The CDR3 consists of 15 residues. Germline CDR1 LNHDA, CDR2 SQIVND (reference sequence). In nucleotides, the CDR3 is TGTGCTCGGGCGGGAGTCCGAACTAGCACAGATACGCAGTATTTT. It encodes CARAGVRTSTDTQYF.

This clone has a handful of counts. The V gene is TRBV27, the J gene TRBJ2-7, with 10 bases lining up with TRBD1. Trimming removed 7 bases from V and 4 bases from J; junction bases left unmatched: 4. Germline V CDR1 and CDR2: MNHEY, SMNVEV (reference sequence). This CDR3 comprises 13 residues. The DNA for the CDR3 is TGTGCCAGCAAGGGACAGGGGAGGTACGAGCAGTACTTC. Translated, it gives CASKGQGRYEQYF.

This clone has only a few counts. This chain joins TRBV19 and TRBJ2-7; D gene unclear. Trimming took off 5 bases at V and 4 bases at J, with 18 bases between the two ends. Germline V gene data show CDR1 as LNHDA and CDR2 as SQIVND (reference sequence). CDR3 length equals 15 residues. The CDR3 DNA sequence: TGTGCCAGTAGTTCCCGGCGAGATCGCGGATACGAGCAGTACTTC. It translates to CASSSRRDRGYEQYF. Together with reference TRBV19 and TRBJ2-7, the CDR3 gives the full variable domain: DGGITQSPKYLFRKEGQNVTLSCEQNLNHDAMYWYRQDPGQGLRLIYYSQIVNDFQKGDIAEGYSVSREKKESFPLTVTSAQKNPTAFYLCASSSRRDRGYEQYFGPGTRLTVT.

CDR3 DNA: TGTGCCAGCAGAGGGGCGGGGAGGGCTTGGAGCAATGAGCAGTTCTTC. It is translated as CASRGAGRAWSNEQFF. The chain has TRBV2 and TRBJ2-1; TRBD2 aligns across 7 bases. CDR3 length equals 16 residues. CDR1 is SNHLY and CDR2 is FYNNEI in the germline V gene. Germline trimming cut 6 bases from V and 6 bases from J; bases unmatched to any gene: 14.

This clone occurred a few times. This chain connects TRBV5-1 to TRBJ2-7; maybe TRBD1 (5 bases). Germline assignment: CDR1 SGHRS and CDR2 YFSETQ. The CDR3 runs to 14 residues. Trimming took off 4 bases at V and 2 bases at J, with 13 bases between the two ends. CDR3 region: CASSPRGETYEQYF. In DNA form, the CDR3 reads TGCGCCAGCAGCCCAAGGGGCGAAACCTACGAGCAGTACTTC.

This chain joins TRBV5-6 and TRBJ2-3, with 7 bases matching TRBD1. J lost 3 bases, V lost 2 bases, and 9 bases had no gene match. The CDR3 spans 16 residues. Germline-derived CDR1 and CDR2 are SGHDT and YYEEEE. In nucleotides, the CDR3 is TGTGCCAGCAGCTTCCCCGACAGGGTCTGGACAGATACGCAGTATTTT. This gives the protein CASSFPDRVWTDTQYF.

The chain uses TRBV5-1 and TRBJ2-1; 8 bases are shared with TRBD1. Germline V gene lookup returns CDR1 SGHRS and CDR2 YFSETQ. The CDR3 loop spans 15 amino acids. The V and J ends lost 3 bases and 4 bases, in that order; junction bases with no gene match: 6. The DNA for the CDR3 is TGCGCCAGCAGCTCGACAGGGGAGGTGTACAATGAGCAGTTCTTC. This gives the protein CASSSTGEVYNEQFF.

This chain links TRBV24-1 with TRBJ2-1, with TRBD2 matching 8 bases. Germline V gives CDR1 KGHDR, CDR2 SFDVKD. The V and J ends lost 0 bases and 2 bases, in that order; junction bases with no gene match: 8. This CDR3 has 18 amino acids. The CDR3 sequence is CATSDLGGSGKPYNEQFF. The CDR3 bases are TGTGCCACCAGTGATTTGGGGGGTAGCGGGAAGCCCTACAATGAGCAGTTCTTC.

The V gene is TRBV13, the J gene TRBJ2-7, with D maybe TRBD2 (5 bases). The germline V and J ends were trimmed by 5 bases and 5 bases, with 13 bases remaining between them. This CDR3 has 13 residues. Germline lookup yields CDR1 PRHDT and CDR2 FYEKMQ (reference sequence). The CDR3 protein is CASSPGLTHEQYF. Here the CDR3 DNA reads TGTGCCAGCAGCCCCGGACTCACTCACGAGCAGTACTTC.

This clone appeared a single time. The gene calls are TRBV6-5 and TRBJ2-6; 10 bases agree with TRBD1. CDR3 length equals 13 residues. The V gene end was trimmed by 8 bases and the J gene end by 15 bases; junction bases not matched to a gene: 10. Germline V gene sequence: CDR1 MNHEY, CDR2 SVGAGI. As DNA, the CDR3 is TGTGCCAGCGCCCGGGGACAGGGGACTACCCTGACTTTC. This gives the protein CASARGQGTTLTF.

This chain links TRBV30 with TRBJ2-7; 8 nucleotides align to TRBD1. Germline CDR1 reads GTSNPN; CDR2 reads SVGIG (reference sequence). This CDR3 is 13 amino acids long. With 2 bases clipped from V and 2 bases from J, the junction kept 2 bases outside the gene matches. The CDR3 sequence is CAWSPDRAYEQYF. The CDR3 DNA reads as TGTGCCTGGAGTCCGGACAGGGCCTACGAGCAGTACTTC.

CDR3 coding DNA: TGTGCCTGGAGTGTATACAGAACCGGGGAGCTGTTTTTT. Its translation is CAWSVYRTGELFF. This chain uses TRBV30 with TRBJ2-2; D remains unclear. Germline loops: CDR1 GTSNPN, CDR2 SVGIG (reference sequence). Trimming removed 0 bases at V and 5 bases at J, with 7 bases between. This CDR3 comprises 13 residues.

This chain links TRBV5-1 with TRBJ2-2; 9 nucleotides line up with TRBD1. Looked up from germline, CDR1 is SGHRS and CDR2 is YFSETQ. This CDR3 has 16 residues. After removal of 2 bases from V and 7 bases from J, the junction contained 9 bases not matched to a gene. CDR3 residues: CASSFRTGEDGGELFF. The CDR3 DNA reads TGCGCCAGCAGCTTCAGGACAGGGGAGGATGGCGGGGAGCTGTTTTTT.

The V gene is TRBV5-1, the J gene TRBJ1-2; 7 nucleotides line up with TRBD1. The CDR3 is 15 residues long. Germline assignment: CDR1 SGHRS and CDR2 YFSETQ. The junction had 8 bases not matched to a gene; V was cut back by 0 bases and J by 6 bases. Here the CDR3 DNA reads TGCGCCAGCAGCTTGGACTCAAGGGGGCGCGATGGCTACACCTTC. Amino acid sequence: CASSLDSRGRDGYTF. The full variable domain, rest sourced from reference TRBV5-1 and TRBJ1-2, is KAGVTQTPRYLIKTRGQQVTLSCSPISGHRSVSWYQQTPGQGLQFLFEYFSETQRNKGNFPGRFSGRQFSNSRSEMNVSTLELGDSALYLCASSLDSRGRDGYTFGSGTRLTVV.

The chain joins TRBV3-1 (or the pseudogene TRBV3-2) to TRBJ2-3; D may be TRBD1 (6 bases). This CDR3 spans 14 amino acids. Per the germline V gene, CDR1 is LGHDT and CDR2 is YNNKEL (reference sequence). V was cut by 2 bases and J by 3 bases, with 9 bases left in between. This CDR3 reads CASSQKGGTDTQYF. CDR3 nucleotides: TGTGCCAGCAGCCAAAAAGGGGGAACAGATACGCAGTATTTT.